Listed here are 30 T cell receptor beta chains from one sample, sequenced in a study of blood T cell repertoires in COVID-19 (TCRdb year 2020). Library construction relied on the immunoSEQ multiplex PCR assay. What TCRdb holds here is the immuneACCESS table cut down to in-frame rearrangements. Part of the clones is not present; checked against another copy, under half of the missing clones reflect an unresolved V gene, and the others are unexplained. A total of around 130,000 clones appear in this sample, 85% of them only once. The ten biggest clones cover 2.5% to 3% of the sample. The specimen was peripheral blood. These TCRs come from a man aged 50 to 59 with acute or convalescent COVID-19.

The chain couples TRBV28 to TRBJ1-2; the match to TRBD1 covers 8 bases. V shed 5 bases and J 8 bases; nucleotides not matched to a gene: 10. The CDR3 loop spans 14 amino acids. Germline V gene lookup returns CDR1 MDHEN and CDR2 SYDVKM. The CDR3, as DNA: TGTGCCAGCAGTCCCCCCCCGGGACAGGAGGGCTACACCTTC. This sequence encodes CASSPPPGQEGYTF.

The rearrangement links TRBV15 to TRBJ1-3; 8 bases are shared with TRBD1. Germline CDR1 is LNHNV and CDR2 is YYDKDF (reference sequence). V trimming: 0 bases; J trimming: 0 bases; junction bases outside the gene matches: 4. The CDR3 spans 17 residues. CDR3 loop: CATSRDWGQVSGNTIYF. The CDR3 DNA is TGTGCCACCAGCAGAGATTGGGGACAGGTCTCTGGAAACACCATATATTTT.

V usage is TRBV14 and J usage is TRBJ1-3, with D uncertain. The germline V and J ends were trimmed by 3 bases and 0 bases, with 12 bases remaining between them. This CDR3 has 16 residues. Germline V gene lookup returns CDR1 SGHDN and CDR2 FVKESK. CDR3 DNA sequence: TGTGCCAGCAGCCACGTCCGTACATACTCTGGAAACACCATATATTTT. Translating gives CASSHVRTYSGNTIYF.

This chain connects TRBV3-1 (or the pseudogene TRBV3-2) to TRBJ2-3, with D tentatively TRBD2 (6 bases). CDR1 and CDR2 (germline): LGHDT, YNNKEL (reference sequence). CDR3 length: 15 amino acids. Deletions cut 0 bases from V and 4 bases from J, with 11 bases between. The CDR3 protein is CASSQDPGAADTQYF. CDR3 nucleotides: TGTGCCAGCAGCCAAGATCCGGGAGCAGCAGATACGCAGTATTTT.

The V gene is TRBV14, the J gene TRBJ1-2; TRBD1 is a possible D gene (5 bases). This CDR3 comprises 16 residues. V lost 0 bases and J lost 3, with 14 bases in between. CDR1 is SGHDN and CDR2 is FVKESK in the germline V gene. The CDR3 here is CASSQDLGARDYGYTF. The CDR3 DNA sequence: TGTGCCAGCAGCCAAGATCTTGGGGCTCGAGACTATGGCTACACCTTC.

This rearrangement joins TRBV27 to TRBJ1-3; D is possibly TRBD1 (6 bases). V was shortened by 5 bases and J by 5 bases, with 13 bases between the two germline ends. Germline V lookup: CDR1 MNHEY, CDR2 SMNVEV (reference sequence). This CDR3 is 14 amino acids long. For the CDR3, the DNA is TGTGCCAGCAGTAAGGACAGTGAGCGAAACACCATATATTTT. This encodes CASSKDSERNTIYF.

The chain is built from TRBV5-6 and TRBJ2-5; the D gene is possibly TRBD2 (5 bases). This CDR3 is built from 13 residues. Germline assignment: CDR1 SGHDT and CDR2 YYEEEE. Between the trimmed V and J ends, which lost 1 base and 5 bases, there was a span of 9 bases. The CDR3 DNA reads as TGTGCCAGCAGCTTGAATTGGGAGGAGACCCAGTACTTC. It yields the protein CASSLNWEETQYF.

This chain connects TRBV6-5 to TRBJ2-1; 9 positions match TRBD2. The germline CDR1 and CDR2 sequences are MNHEY and SVGAGI. The CDR3 loop spans 16 amino acids. V gave up 0 bases and J gave up 9 bases; unmatched junction bases: 9. The CDR3 loop reads CASSYSILAGLSEQFF. The CDR3 nucleotides read TGTGCCAGCAGTTACTCGATTCTAGCGGGACTGTCTGAGCAGTTCTTC.

The chain employs TRBV18 and TRBJ2-7, with D maybe TRBD1 (6 bases). The CDR3 length is 15 residues. From germline, CDR1 is KGHSH and CDR2 LQKENI. The V gene lost 1 base and the J gene lost 0 bases, with 10 bases spanning the gap. CDR3 DNA sequence: TGTGCCAGCTCACCACGAGGGGGTACCTCCTACGAGCAGTACTTC. It encodes CASSPRGGTSYEQYF.

This chain joins TRBV3-1 (or the pseudogene TRBV3-2) and TRBJ1-3; D uncertain. V was trimmed by 3 bases and J by 0 bases, leaving 9 bases between them. In germline, CDR1 is LGHDT, CDR2 YNNKEL (reference sequence). The CDR3 is made up of 15 amino acids. The CDR3 loop reads CASSQELLSGNTIYF. DNA of the CDR3: TGTGCCAGCAGCCAGGAGCTCCTCTCTGGAAACACCATATATTTT.

The rearrangement uses TRBV14 and TRBJ2-7; a weak D match, TRBD1 (6 bases). Germline assignment: CDR1 SGHDN and CDR2 FVKESK. This CDR3 has 18 amino acids. The V and J ends lost 0 bases and 2 bases respectively, with 20 bases between them. This CDR3 reads CASSQDGGVGTYTYEQYF. The CDR3 DNA follows: TGTGCCAGCAGCCAAGATGGGGGCGTGGGGACCTATACCTACGAGCAGTACTTC.

The gene calls are TRBV9 and TRBJ2-7, with 7 bases matching TRBD1. The CDR3 has 17 amino acids. Germline-derived CDR1 and CDR2 are SGDLS and YYNGEE. Losses at the gene ends were 4 bases for V and 3 bases for J; bases not matched to a gene: 16. CDR3 region: CASSPDHRTGILYEQYF. CDR3 DNA sequence: TGTGCCAGCAGCCCCGATCATAGGACAGGTATACTCTACGAGCAGTACTTC.

The rearrangement joins TRBV12-5 to TRBJ1-4; no firm D call. Trimming left V 3 bases short and J 5 bases short, with 7 bases between. Germline V gives CDR1 LGHNT, CDR2 FRNRAP. The CDR3 covers 13 residues. The CDR3 DNA reads as TGTGCTAGTGGTTTCCTAGGAAATGAAAAACTGTTTTTT. Amino acid sequence: CASGFLGNEKLFF. Drawing the rest from reference TRBV12-5 and TRBJ1-4, the complete variable domain is DARVTQTPRHKVTEMGQEVTMRCQPILGHNTVFWYRQTMMQGLELLAYFRNRAPLDDSGMPKDRFSAEMPDATLATLKIQPSEPRDSAVYFCASGFLGNEKLFFGSGTQLSVL.

Only one count was recorded for this clone. The chain uses TRBV3-1 (or the pseudogene TRBV3-2) and TRBJ2-7; TRBD1 might be the D (6 bases). The V end was cut by 1 base, the J end by 6 bases, with 7 bases between. CDR3 length equals 12 residues. The germline CDR1 and CDR2 sequences are LGHDT and YNNKEL (reference sequence). The CDR3 DNA sequence: TGTGCCAGCAGCCAAGTCAGGGGCGAGCAGTACTTC. Translating it yields CASSQVRGEQYF.

A single count supports this clone. This chain uses TRBV7-9 with TRBJ2-1; 8 nucleotides agree with TRBD2. Germline CDR1 reads SEHNR; CDR2 reads FQNEAQ (reference sequence). V lost 5 bases to trimming and J lost 5 bases; unmatched junction nucleotides: 8. The CDR3 consists of 15 residues. For the CDR3, the DNA is TGTGCCAGCAGCACCCGACTAGCGCACCACAATGAGCAGTTCTTC. Translating gives CASSTRLAHHNEQFF.

The J gene is TRBJ1-1, the V gene TRBV30; no reliable D call. The CDR3 consists of 13 residues. The germline V gene encodes CDR1 GTSNPN and CDR2 SVGIG (reference sequence). With 3 bases removed from V and 0 bases from J, the gap between germline ends came to 8 bases. CDR3 sequence (DNA): TGTGCCTGGAGCCCCGGGGTGAACACTGAAGCTTTCTTT. Its translation: CAWSPGVNTEAFF.

The table lists this clone with a count of one. The CDR3 DNA sequence: TGCGCCAGCAGCTTGGCATCCCCCAGGGACACTGAAGCTTTCTTT. Its translation: CASSLASPRDTEAFF. The chain is built from TRBV5-1 and TRBJ1-1, with D perhaps matching TRBD1 (5 bases). CDR1 is SGHRS, CDR2 YFSETQ, per germline. The germline V and J ends were trimmed by 0 bases and 3 bases, with 12 bases remaining between them. The CDR3 consists of 15 residues.

CDR3 amino acids: CASSQGAQETQYF. The CDR3 bases are TGTGCCAGCAGCCAAGGGGCGCAAGAGACCCAGTACTTC. The chain employs TRBV7-3 and TRBJ2-5; D is possibly TRBD1 (5 bases). CDR1 SGHTA and CDR2 FQGTGA come from the germline V gene. The CDR3 has 13 amino acids. Trimming removed 5 bases from V and 2 bases from J, with 9 bases in between.

The chain employs TRBV11-2 and TRBJ2-5; 7 bases are a match to TRBD2. Looked up from germline, CDR1 is SGHAT and CDR2 is FQNNGV. The CDR3 has 12 amino acids. V shed 6 bases, J shed 9 bases, and the junction held 7 bases outside the gene matches. The DNA for the CDR3 is TGTGCCAGCAGTGGGGGGGACGAGGCCCAGTACTTC. Its protein product is CASSGGDEAQYF.

The chain is built from TRBV10-3 and TRBJ1-1; 7 bases align to TRBD1. Trimming at V came to 6 bases and at J to 4 bases, leaving 5 bases not matched to a gene. CDR1 ENHRY and CDR2 SYGVKD come from the germline V gene. The CDR3 loop spans 13 amino acids. The CDR3 sequence: CAISWDSVTEAFF. The CDR3 DNA is TGTGCCATCAGCTGGGACAGCGTCACTGAAGCTTTCTTT.

This chain joins TRBV10-3 and TRBJ2-5; D perhaps matches TRBD1 (6 bases). This CDR3 region has 13 residues. Germline CDR1 reads ENHRY; CDR2 reads SYGVKD. Trimming removed 7 bases from V and 1 base from J, with 10 bases in between. CDR3 sequence (DNA): TGTGCCATCATGGGGGCAGGCCAAGAGACCCAGTACTTC. Translation: CAIMGAGQETQYF.

The chain is built from TRBV5-8 and TRBJ1-6; TRBD1 matches at 7 bases. J lost 7 bases, V lost 4 bases, and 8 bases had no gene match. Germline V CDR1 and CDR2: SGHTS, YDEGEE. The CDR3 runs to 15 residues. The DNA of the CDR3 is TGTGCCAGCAGCCCTGCCGACAGGGAGAATTCACCCCTCCACTTT. It codes for CASSPADRENSPLHF.

The J gene is TRBJ1-6, the V gene TRBV2; D uncertain. The V end lost 8 bases, the J end lost 6 bases, and 11 bases lay between the germline ends. In germline, CDR1 is SNHLY, CDR2 FYNNEI. CDR3 length equals 13 residues. In DNA form, the CDR3 reads TGTGCCAGCTCGGGGATCCCTAATTCACCCCTCCACTTT. This codes for CASSGIPNSPLHF. The full variable domain, rest sourced from reference TRBV2 and TRBJ1-6, is EPEVTQTPSHQVTQMGQEVILRCVPISNHLYFYWYRQILGQKVEFLVSFYNNEISEKSEIFDDQFSVERPDGSNFTLKIRSTKLEDSAMYFCASSGIPNSPLHFGNGTRLTVT.

V gene TRBV15 combines with J gene TRBJ2-1; TRBD2 aligns across 8 bases. Germline values: CDR1 LNHNV, CDR2 YYDKDF (reference sequence). CDR3 length: 15 residues. The V segment lost 6 bases and the J segment 4 bases; nucleotides outside the gene matches: 8. This CDR3 reads CATRLLAEPYNEQFF. The CDR3 DNA reads as TGTGCCACCAGACTACTAGCGGAGCCATACAATGAGCAGTTCTTC.

In this sample, this clone turned up once. The chain has TRBV5-1 and TRBJ1-6; 10 bases agree with TRBD1. Trimming removed 1 base from V and 5 bases from J; junction bases left unmatched: 3. The CDR3 runs 16 residues. CDR1 SGHRS and CDR2 YFSETQ come from the germline V gene. The CDR3 loop is CASSLQGTGDNSPLHF. The CDR3 coding sequence is TGCGCCAGCAGCTTGCAGGGGACAGGGGATAATTCACCCCTCCACTTT.

This chain connects TRBV10-1 to TRBJ2-2; possibly TRBD1 for D (6 bases). Trimming removed 10 bases from V and 4 bases from J, with 10 bases in between. The germline V gene has CDR1 WNHNN and CDR2 SYGVQD (reference sequence). CDR3 length: 12 amino acids. The CDR3 DNA reads TGCGCCACCTCAGGGGCCACCGGGGAGCTGTTTTTT. Protein sequence: CATSGATGELFF.

The V call is TRBV4-1, the J call TRBJ1-1; 7 nucleotides match TRBD1. With V trimmed by 4 bases and J by 1 base, 6 bases remained unmatched. CDR1 and CDR2 (germline): MGHRA, YSYEKL. The CDR3 is 15 amino acids. In DNA form, the CDR3 reads TGCGCCAGCAGCCGGAACAGGGGTGGGAACACTGAAGCTTTCTTT. Protein product: CASSRNRGGNTEAFF.

The CDR3 here is CASSPMGTMRGQETQYF. For the CDR3, the DNA is TGTGCCAGCAGTCCCATGGGGACTATGAGGGGGCAAGAGACCCAGTACTTC. The chain links TRBV6-6 to TRBJ2-5; D is possibly TRBD2 (7 bases). Germline V gives CDR1 MNHNY, CDR2 SVGAGI (reference sequence). This CDR3 spans 17 amino acids. Trimming stripped 5 bases from V and 2 bases from J, with 21 bases between.

V usage is TRBV5-1 and J usage is TRBJ2-6; D not certain. Germline V gene data show CDR1 as SGHRS and CDR2 as YFSETQ. The V gene lost 1 base and the J gene lost 0 bases, with 5 bases spanning the gap. The CDR3 totals 15 residues. In DNA form, the CDR3 reads TGCGCCAGCAGCTTGCAGTACTCTGGGGCCAACGTCCTGACTTTC. Protein product: CASSLQYSGANVLTF.

The V gene is TRBV5-5, the J gene TRBJ1-6; a possible D gene is TRBD1 (5 bases). From germline, CDR1 is SGHKS and CDR2 YYEKEE (reference sequence). V was shortened by 4 bases and J by 0 bases, with 14 bases between the two germline ends. CDR3 size: 17 residues. Here the CDR3 reads CASSPPGPSSYNSPLHF. In DNA, the CDR3 is TGTGCCAGCAGCCCGCCAGGGCCTAGCTCCTATAATTCACCCCTCCACTTT.